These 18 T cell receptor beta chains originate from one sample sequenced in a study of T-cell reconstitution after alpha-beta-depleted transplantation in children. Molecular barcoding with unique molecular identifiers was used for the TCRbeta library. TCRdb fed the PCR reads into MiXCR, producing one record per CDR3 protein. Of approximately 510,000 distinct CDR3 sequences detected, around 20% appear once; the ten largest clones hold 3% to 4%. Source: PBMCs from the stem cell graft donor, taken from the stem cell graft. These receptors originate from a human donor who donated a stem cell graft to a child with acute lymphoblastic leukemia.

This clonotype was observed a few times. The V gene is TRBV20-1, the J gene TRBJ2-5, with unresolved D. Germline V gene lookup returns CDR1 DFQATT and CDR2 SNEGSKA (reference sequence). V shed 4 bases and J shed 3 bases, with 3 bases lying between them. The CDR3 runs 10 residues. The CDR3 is CSAKEETQYF. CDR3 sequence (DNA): TGCAGTGCTAAAGAAGAGACCCAGTACTTC.

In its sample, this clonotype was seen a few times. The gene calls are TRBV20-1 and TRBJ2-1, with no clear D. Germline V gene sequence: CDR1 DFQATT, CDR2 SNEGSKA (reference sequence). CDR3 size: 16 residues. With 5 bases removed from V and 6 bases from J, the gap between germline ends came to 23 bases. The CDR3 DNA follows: TGCAGTGCTTGGACCCACCACCCTGCCCCCGGCAATGAGCAGTTCTTC. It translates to CSAWTHHPAPGNEQFF.

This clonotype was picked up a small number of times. The CDR3 sequence: CSARDTPSYGYTF. CDR3 sequence (DNA): TGCAGCGCTCGGGACACCCCCTCCTATGGCTACACCTTC. This chain links TRBV29-1 with TRBJ1-2; D perhaps matches TRBD1 (6 bases). The CDR3 length is 13 residues. The germline V gene encodes CDR1 SQVTM and CDR2 ANQGSEA. Trimming shortened V by 7 bases and J by 4 bases, and 16 bases separated the two germline ends.

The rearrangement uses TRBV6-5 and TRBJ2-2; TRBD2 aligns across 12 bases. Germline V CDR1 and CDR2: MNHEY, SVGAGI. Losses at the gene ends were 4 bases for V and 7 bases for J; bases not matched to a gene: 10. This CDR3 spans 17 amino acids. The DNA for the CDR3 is TGTGCCAGCAGTTCCCGACTAGCGGGAGCGGTGAACGGGGAGCTGTTTTTT. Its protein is CASSSRLAGAVNGELFF.

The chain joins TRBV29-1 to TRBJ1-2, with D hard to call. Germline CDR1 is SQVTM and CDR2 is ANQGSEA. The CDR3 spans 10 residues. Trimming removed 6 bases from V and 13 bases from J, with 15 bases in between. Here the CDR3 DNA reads TGCAGCGTCTTGATTCACAAACCCACCTTC. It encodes CSVLIHKPTF.

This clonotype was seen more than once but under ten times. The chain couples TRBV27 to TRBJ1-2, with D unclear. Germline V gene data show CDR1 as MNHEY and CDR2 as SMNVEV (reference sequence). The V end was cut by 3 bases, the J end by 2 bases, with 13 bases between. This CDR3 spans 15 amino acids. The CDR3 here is CASSFWAASNYGYTF. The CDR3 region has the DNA TGTGCCAGCAGTTTCTGGGCAGCGTCCAACTATGGCTACACCTTC.

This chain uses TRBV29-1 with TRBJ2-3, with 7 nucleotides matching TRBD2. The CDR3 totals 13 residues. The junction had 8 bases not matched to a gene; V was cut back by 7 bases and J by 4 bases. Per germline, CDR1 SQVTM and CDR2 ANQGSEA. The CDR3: CSAGLGESDTQYF. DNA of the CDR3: TGCAGCGCCGGACTAGGAGAGTCAGATACGCAGTATTTT.

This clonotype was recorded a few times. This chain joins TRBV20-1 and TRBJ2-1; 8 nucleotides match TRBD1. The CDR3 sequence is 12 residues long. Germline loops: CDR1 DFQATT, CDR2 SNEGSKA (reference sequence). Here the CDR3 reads CSVLDRGNEQFF. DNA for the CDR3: TGCAGCGTCCTAGACAGGGGCAATGAGCAGTTCTTC.

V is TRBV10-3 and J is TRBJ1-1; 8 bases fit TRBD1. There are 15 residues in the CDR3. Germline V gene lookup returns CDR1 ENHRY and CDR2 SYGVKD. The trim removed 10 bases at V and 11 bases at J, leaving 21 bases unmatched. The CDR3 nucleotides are TGTGCCAACGCTAAAGGCCTGGACAGGGTCGTCGGGGCTTTCTTT. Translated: CANAKGLDRVVGAFF.

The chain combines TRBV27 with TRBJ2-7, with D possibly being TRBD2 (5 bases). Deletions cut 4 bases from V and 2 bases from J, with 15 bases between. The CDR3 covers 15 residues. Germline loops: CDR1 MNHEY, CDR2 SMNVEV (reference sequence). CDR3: CASSYTGFGAYEQYF. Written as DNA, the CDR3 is TGTGCCAGCAGTTATACCGGGTTCGGGGCCTACGAGCAGTACTTC.

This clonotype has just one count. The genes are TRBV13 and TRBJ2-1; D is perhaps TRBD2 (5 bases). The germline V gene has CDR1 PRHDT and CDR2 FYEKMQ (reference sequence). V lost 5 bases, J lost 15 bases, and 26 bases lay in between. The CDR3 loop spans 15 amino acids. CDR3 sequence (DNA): TGTGCCAGCAGCAAAAGGCGACTAAACCCGAGGGATCGGTTCTTC. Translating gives CASSKRRLNPRDRFF. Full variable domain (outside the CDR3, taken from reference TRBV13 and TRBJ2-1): AAGVIQSPRHLIKEKRETATLKCYPIPRHDTVYWYQQGPGQDPQFLISFYEKMQSDKGSIPDRFSAQQFSDYHSELNMSSLELGDSALYFCASSKRRLNPRDRFFGPGTRLTVL.

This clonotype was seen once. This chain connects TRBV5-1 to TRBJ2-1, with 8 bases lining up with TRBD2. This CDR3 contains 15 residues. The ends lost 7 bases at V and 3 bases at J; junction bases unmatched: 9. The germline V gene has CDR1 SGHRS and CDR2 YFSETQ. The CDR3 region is CASGPTGTSYNEQFF. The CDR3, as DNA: TGCGCCAGCGGCCCCACTGGGACTAGCTACAATGAGCAGTTCTTC.

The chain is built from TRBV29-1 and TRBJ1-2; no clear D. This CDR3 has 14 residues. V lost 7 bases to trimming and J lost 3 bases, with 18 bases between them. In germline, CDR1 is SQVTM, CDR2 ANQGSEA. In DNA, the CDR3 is TGCAGCGGGGGAGAGCTCGCCTATGACTATGGCTACACCTTC. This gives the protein CSGGELAYDYGYTF.

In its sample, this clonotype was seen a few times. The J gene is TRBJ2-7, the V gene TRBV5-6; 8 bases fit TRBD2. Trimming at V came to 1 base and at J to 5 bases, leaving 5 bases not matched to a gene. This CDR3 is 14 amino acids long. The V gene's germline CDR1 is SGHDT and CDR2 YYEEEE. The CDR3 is CASSLKSGSNEQYF. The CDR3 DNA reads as TGTGCCAGCAGCTTGAAGAGCGGGAGCAACGAGCAGTACTTC.

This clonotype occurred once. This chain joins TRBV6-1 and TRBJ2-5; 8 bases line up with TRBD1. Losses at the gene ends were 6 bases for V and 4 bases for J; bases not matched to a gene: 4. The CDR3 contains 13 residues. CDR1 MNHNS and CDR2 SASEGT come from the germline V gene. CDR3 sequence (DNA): TGTGCCAGCAGCAACAGGGGGAGAGAGACCCAGTACTTC. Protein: CASSNRGRETQYF.

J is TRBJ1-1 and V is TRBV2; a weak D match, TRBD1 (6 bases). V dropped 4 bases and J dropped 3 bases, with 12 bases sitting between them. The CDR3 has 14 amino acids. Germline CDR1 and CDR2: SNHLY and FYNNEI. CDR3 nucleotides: TGTGCCAGCAGTGTTAGGGGGGGAGACACTGAAGCTTTCTTT. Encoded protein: CASSVRGGDTEAFF.

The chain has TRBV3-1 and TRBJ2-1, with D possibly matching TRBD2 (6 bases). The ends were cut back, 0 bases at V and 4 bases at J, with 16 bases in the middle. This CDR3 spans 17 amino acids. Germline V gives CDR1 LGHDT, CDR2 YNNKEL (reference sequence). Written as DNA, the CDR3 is TGTGCCAGCAGCCAAGAGGGGCCTAGCGCGATTTACAATGAGCAGTTCTTC. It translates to CASSQEGPSAIYNEQFF.

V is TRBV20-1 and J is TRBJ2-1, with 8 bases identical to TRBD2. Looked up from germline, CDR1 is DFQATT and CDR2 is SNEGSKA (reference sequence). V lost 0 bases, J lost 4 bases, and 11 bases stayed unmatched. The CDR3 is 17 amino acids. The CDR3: CSARDTGGPHPYNEQFF. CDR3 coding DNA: TGCAGTGCTAGAGATACGGGAGGGCCTCATCCTTACAATGAGCAGTTCTTC.